This T cell receptor (beta chain) comes out of a study of control samples from healthy donors and cancer patients. V was pared by 4 bases and J by 2 bases, with 7 bases of the junction left unmatched. Germline-derived CDR1 and CDR2 are MNHEY and SVGEGT. The CDR3 consists of 16 residues. Measured with immunoSEQ multiplex PCR; TCRdb has only the in-frame clones, and not every one. The repertoire includes 25,000 to 35,000 clones, about nine tenths of them detected once, and about 12% sits in the top ten. The receptor was derived from a man aged 45-65 years with lung cancer. This chain joins TRBV6-2 or TRBV6-3 and TRBJ2-3, with 9 bases that match TRBD1. The sequenced material came from PBMCs. This CDR3 reads CASSSRTGVSTDTQYF. CDR3 DNA sequence: TGTGCCAGCAGTTCTCGGACAGGGGTGTCCACAGATACGCAGTATTTT.